This T cell receptor (beta chain) was observed in a study of T cells in Graves' hyperthyroidism and ophthalmopathy. This CDR3 comprises 15 residues. J gave up 3 bases and V 5 bases, and 7 bases lay outside the gene matches. Germline CDR1 reads MNHEY; CDR2 reads SMNVEV (reference sequence). Study results and caveats: Ophthalmopathy and stable hyperthyroidism were told apart by a 13 V-J model. Within blood appeared most thyroid clonotypes that had expanded above 0.001. Median prediction lead before ophthalmopathy onset was 5.5 to 7 months with the model.

This clonotype appeared a few times. Antigen unknown. The investigators amplified TCR beta CDR3 regions from RNA transcripts. A first-round RT-PCR of the TCR CDR3 used the HTBI primer set. MiXCR, applied by TCRdb to the multiplex PCR reads, yields one record per CDR3 protein. The table has hundreds of thousands of distinct CDR3 sequences, about 14% seen once; the top ten hold under 15%. The chain couples TRBV27 to TRBJ1-2, with 9 bases matching TRBD1. Input material: blood. This clonotype originated in a woman in her fifties or sixties with Graves' ophthalmopathy. CDR3 DNA sequence: TGTGCCAGCAGTCGAACAGGGGGCCCGGACTATGGCTACACCTTC. Protein sequence: CASSRTGGPDYGYTF.